A single T cell receptor (beta chain) is shown here with its context. The time point: after dendritic cell vaccination, including at tumor progression/relapse. Some clones are missing from TCRdb's copy, which holds only in-frame ones; the method was immunoSEQ multiplex PCR. The data show about 24,000 clones, around nine tenths seen once. The sample is drawn from a study of glioma-infiltrating T cells after dendritic cell vaccination. Study as a whole: Patients had newly diagnosed or recurrent glioblastoma and received dendritic cell vaccines. Three intradermal dendritic cell vaccine injections were given every two weeks.

From germline, CDR1 is SGHRS and CDR2 YFSETQ. The CDR3 loop spans 15 amino acids. J lost 3 bases, V lost 5 bases, and 8 bases had no gene match. The chain employs TRBV5-1 and TRBJ1-2; TRBD1 aligns across 9 bases. Specimen: blood, collected after dendritic cell vaccination. This clonotype originated in a human donor with glioblastoma. The CDR3 coding sequence is TGCGCCAGCAGTAATACGGGACAGGGAGACTATGGCTACACCTTC. Amino acid sequence: CASSNTGQGDYGYTF.